This T cell receptor beta chain was sequenced for a study of T cells in Graves' hyperthyroidism and ophthalmopathy. Study-wide results and limits: Model-based prediction identified ophthalmopathy a median roughly six months prior to its onset. The blood repertoire included most of the expanded thyroid clonotypes above 0.001.

The investigators amplified TCR beta CDR3 regions from RNA transcripts. First-round RT-PCR targeting the TCR CDR3 was performed with the HTBI primer set. In TCRdb, the multiplex PCR reads were re-called with MiXCR into one record per CDR3 protein. The sample records some 720,000 distinct CDR3 sequences, about 17% being singletons. About this clonotype itself: Its target is unknown.

Stable disease denoted Graves' hyperthyroidism without ophthalmopathy progression within 18 months. Any patient presenting with uncontrolled infection, other autoimmune disease, pregnancy or lactation was left out. The sequenced sample was blood. This clonotype originated in a man between 18 and 35 years old with Graves' hyperthyroidism.

For the CDR3, the DNA is TGCAGTGCTAGATGGACAGAGGTCTACGAGCAGTACTTC. As protein: CSARWTEVYEQYF. The V and J genes are TRBV20-1 and TRBJ2-7; possibly TRBD1 for D (6 bases). Germline V CDR1 and CDR2: DFQATT, SNEGSKA (reference sequence). The V end lost 2 bases, the J end lost 3 bases, and 11 bases lay between the germline ends. CDR3 size: 13 residues.